This T cell receptor (beta chain) was captured by sequencing in a study of glioma-infiltrating T cells after dendritic cell vaccination. Study-wide background: Autologous tumor lysate was loaded overnight onto monocyte-derived dendritic cells grown seven days with IL-4 and GM-CSF. General study results and limits: Longer survival after dendritic cell vaccination followed higher pretreatment TIL content.

Only patients with spare fresh-frozen tumor and over two years of follow-up were included. None of the glioblastoma patients had an isocitrate dehydrogenase mutation. To note about this clone: Antigen unknown.

This table comes from immunoSEQ multiplex PCR, and its TCRdb copy is limited to in-frame clones, with some not included. Of tens of thousands of clones in the sample, roughly 84% were seen once. This CDR3 spans 16 amino acids. Trimming at V came to 0 bases and at J to 0 bases, leaving 4 bases not matched to a gene. Germline values: CDR1 SGDLS, CDR2 YYNGEE. This specimen consisted of blood, obtained before dendritic cell vaccination. The sequence derives from a human donor with glioblastoma. V and J are TRBV9 and TRBJ2-7; the match to TRBD2 covers 9 bases. The CDR3 DNA sequence: TGTGCCAGCAGCGTAGATCTAGCGGGGAGCTCCTACGAGCAGTACTTC. Its translation: CASSVDLAGSSYEQYF.